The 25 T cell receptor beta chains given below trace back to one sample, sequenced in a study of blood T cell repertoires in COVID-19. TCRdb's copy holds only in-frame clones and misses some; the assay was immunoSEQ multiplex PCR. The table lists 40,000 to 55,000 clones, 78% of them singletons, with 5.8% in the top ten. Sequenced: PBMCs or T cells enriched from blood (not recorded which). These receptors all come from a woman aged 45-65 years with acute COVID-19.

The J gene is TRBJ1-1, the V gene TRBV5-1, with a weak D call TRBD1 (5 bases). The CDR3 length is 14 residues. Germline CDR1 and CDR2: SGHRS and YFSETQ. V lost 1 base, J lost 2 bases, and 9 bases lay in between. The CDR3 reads CASSLTRGNTEAFF. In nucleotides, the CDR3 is TGCGCCAGCAGCTTGACAAGGGGTAACACTGAAGCTTTCTTT.

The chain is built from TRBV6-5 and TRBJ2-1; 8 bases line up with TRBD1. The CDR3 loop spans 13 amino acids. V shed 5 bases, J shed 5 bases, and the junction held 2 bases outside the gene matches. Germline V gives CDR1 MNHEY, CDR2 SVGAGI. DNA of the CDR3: TGTGCCAGCAGTCGGACAGGGAACAATGAGCAGTTCTTC. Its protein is CASSRTGNNEQFF.

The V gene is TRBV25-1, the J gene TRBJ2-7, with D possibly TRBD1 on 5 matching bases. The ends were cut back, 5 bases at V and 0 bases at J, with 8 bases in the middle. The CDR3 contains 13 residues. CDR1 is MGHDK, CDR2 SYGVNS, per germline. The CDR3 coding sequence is TGTGCCAGCAGTCAGACAGCCTCCTACGAGCAGTACTTC. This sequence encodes CASSQTASYEQYF.

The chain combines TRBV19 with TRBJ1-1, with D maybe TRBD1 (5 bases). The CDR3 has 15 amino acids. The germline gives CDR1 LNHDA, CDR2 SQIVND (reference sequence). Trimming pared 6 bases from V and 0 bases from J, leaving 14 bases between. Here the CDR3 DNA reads TGTGCCAGTAGAAGACAGAATGGAATGAACACTGAAGCTTTCTTT. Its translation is CASRRQNGMNTEAFF.

The CDR3 coding sequence is TGTGCCAGCAGCTTATACGCCCTAGCGGGGGGCCTCGCCCACAATGAGCAGTTCTTC. Translating it yields CASSLYALAGGLAHNEQFF. The chain uses TRBV7-3 and TRBJ2-1; 11 positions agree with TRBD2. Germline CDR1 reads SGHTA; CDR2 reads FQGTGA. V shed 2 bases and J 5 bases; nucleotides not matched to a gene: 14. CDR3 length: 19 residues.

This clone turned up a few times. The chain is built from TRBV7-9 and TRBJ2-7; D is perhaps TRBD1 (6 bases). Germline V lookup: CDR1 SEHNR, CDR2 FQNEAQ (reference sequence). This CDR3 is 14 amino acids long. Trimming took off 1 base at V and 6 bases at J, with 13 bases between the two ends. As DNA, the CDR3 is TGTGCCAGCAGCTTAGGAGGGGGACACTCCGAGCAGTACTTC. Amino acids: CASSLGGGHSEQYF.

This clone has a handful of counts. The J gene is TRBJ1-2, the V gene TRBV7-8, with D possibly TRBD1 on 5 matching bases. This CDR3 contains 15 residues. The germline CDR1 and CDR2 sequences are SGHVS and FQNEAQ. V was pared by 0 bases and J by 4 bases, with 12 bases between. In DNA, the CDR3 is TGTGCCAGCAGCTTAGCGCAGGCAGGGTCCTATGGCTACACCTTC. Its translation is CASSLAQAGSYGYTF.

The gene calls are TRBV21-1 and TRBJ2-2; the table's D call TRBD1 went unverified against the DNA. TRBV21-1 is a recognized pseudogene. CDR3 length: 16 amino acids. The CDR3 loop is CASSKNETGNTGELFF. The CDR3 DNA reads TGTGCCAGCAGCAAAAATGAGACAGGGAACACCGGGGAGCTGTTTTTT.

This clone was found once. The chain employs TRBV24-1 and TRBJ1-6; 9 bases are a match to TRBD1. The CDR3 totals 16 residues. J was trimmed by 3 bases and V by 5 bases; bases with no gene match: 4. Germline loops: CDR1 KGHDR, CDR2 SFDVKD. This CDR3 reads CATSAPTGGYNSPLHF. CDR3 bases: TGTGCCACCAGTGCCCCGACAGGGGGCTATAATTCACCCCTCCACTTT.

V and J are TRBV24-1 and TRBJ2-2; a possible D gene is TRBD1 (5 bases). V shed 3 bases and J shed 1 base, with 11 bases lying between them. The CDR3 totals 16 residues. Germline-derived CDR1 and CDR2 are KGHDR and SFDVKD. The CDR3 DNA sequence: TGTGCCACCAGTGATCCCGGAAGGGGGAACACCGGGGAGCTGTTTTTT. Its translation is CATSDPGRGNTGELFF.

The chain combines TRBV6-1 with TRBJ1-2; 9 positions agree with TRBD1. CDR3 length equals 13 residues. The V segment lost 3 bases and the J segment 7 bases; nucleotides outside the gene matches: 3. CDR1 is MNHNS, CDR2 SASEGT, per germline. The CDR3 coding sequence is TGTGCCAGCAGTGACAGACAGGGGGGTGGCTACACCTTC. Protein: CASSDRQGGGYTF.

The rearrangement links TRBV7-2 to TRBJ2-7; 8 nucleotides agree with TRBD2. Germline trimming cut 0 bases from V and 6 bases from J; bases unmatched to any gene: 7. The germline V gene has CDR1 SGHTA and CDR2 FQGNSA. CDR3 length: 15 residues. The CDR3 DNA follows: TGTGCCAGCAGCTTAGCTTTCGGGGGGGCGTCCGAGCAGTACTTC. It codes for CASSLAFGGASEQYF.

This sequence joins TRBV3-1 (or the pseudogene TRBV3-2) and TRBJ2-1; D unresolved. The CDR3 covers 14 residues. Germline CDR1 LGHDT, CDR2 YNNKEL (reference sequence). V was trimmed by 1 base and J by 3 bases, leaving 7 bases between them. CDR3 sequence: CASSQGLGYNEQFF. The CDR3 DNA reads TGTGCCAGCAGCCAAGGACTGGGCTACAATGAGCAGTTCTTC.

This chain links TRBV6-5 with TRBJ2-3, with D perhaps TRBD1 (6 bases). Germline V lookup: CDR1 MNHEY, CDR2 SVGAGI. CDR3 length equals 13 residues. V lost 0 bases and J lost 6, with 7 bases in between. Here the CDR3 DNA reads TGTGCCAGCAGTTACTCGAGGGGGGATACGCAGTATTTT. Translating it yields CASSYSRGDTQYF.

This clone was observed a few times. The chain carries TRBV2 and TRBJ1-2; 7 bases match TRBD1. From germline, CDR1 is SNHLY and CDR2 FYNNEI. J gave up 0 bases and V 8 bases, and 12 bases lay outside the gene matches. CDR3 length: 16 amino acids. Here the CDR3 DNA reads TGTGCCAGCGTAAGGGACAGTAGGCTCACTAACTATGGCTACACCTTC. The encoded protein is CASVRDSRLTNYGYTF. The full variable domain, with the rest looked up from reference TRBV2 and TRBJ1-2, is EPEVTQTPSHQVTQMGQEVILRCVPISNHLYFYWYRQILGQKVEFLVSFYNNEISEKSEIFDDQFSVERPDGSNFTLKIRSTKLEDSAMYFCASVRDSRLTNYGYTFGSGTRLTVV.

DNA of the CDR3: TGTGCCTGGAACCTTAGGACAGGAGAGGCTTTCTTT. Its translation: CAWNLRTGEAFF. V gene TRBV30 combines with J gene TRBJ1-1; 7 positions agree with TRBD1. V lost 4 bases, J lost 11 bases, and 10 bases stayed unmatched. This CDR3 spans 12 amino acids. Germline V gene sequence: CDR1 GTSNPN, CDR2 SVGIG (reference sequence).

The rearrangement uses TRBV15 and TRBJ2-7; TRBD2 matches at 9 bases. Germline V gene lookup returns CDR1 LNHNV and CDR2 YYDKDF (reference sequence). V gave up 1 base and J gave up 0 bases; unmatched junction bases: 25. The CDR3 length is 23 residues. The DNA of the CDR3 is TGTGCCACCAGCAGAGCGCCGCCTACCCTTCTTAAGCGGGGGGCCTCGAGCTCCTACGAGCAGTACTTC. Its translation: CATSRAPPTLLKRGASSSYEQYF.

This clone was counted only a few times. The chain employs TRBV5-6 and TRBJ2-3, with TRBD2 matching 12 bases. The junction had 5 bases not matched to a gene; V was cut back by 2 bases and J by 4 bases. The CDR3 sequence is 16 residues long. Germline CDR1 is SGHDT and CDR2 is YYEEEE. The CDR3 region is CASSFGTSGLSDTQYF. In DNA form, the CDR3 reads TGTGCCAGCAGCTTTGGGACTAGCGGGTTATCAGATACGCAGTATTTT.

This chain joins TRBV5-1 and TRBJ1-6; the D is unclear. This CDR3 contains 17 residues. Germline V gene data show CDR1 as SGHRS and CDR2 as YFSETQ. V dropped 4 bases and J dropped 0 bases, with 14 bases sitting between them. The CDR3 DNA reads TGCGCCAGCAGCCCGGCGGGGTTTAGCTCCTATAATTCACCCCTCCACTTT. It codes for CASSPAGFSSYNSPLHF.

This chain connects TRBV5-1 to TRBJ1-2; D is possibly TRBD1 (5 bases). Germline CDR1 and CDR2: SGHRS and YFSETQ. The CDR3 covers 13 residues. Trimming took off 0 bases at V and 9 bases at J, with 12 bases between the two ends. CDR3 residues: CASSLEAGPSYTF. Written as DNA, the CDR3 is TGCGCCAGCAGCTTGGAGGCAGGGCCTAGCTACACCTTC.

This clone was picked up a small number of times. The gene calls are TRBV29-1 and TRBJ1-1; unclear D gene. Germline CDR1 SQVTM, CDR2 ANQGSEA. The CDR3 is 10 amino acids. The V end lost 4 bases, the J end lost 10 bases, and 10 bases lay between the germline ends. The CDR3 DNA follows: TGCAGCGTTGGAGGTGGAGGAGCTTTCTTT. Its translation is CSVGGGGAFF.

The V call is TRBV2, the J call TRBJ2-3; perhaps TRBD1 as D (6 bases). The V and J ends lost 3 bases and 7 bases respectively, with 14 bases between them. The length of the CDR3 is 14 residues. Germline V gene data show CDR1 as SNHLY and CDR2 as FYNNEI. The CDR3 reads CASSERPGTYTQYF. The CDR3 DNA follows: TGTGCCAGCAGTGAGAGACCGGGGACATATACGCAGTATTTT.

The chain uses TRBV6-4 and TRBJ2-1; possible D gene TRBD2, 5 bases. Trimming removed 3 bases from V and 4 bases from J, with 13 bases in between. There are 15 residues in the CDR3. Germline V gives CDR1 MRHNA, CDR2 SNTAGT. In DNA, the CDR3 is TGTGCCAGCAGTGAGGACGGGGATAAGTACAATGAGCAGTTCTTC. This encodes CASSEDGDKYNEQFF.

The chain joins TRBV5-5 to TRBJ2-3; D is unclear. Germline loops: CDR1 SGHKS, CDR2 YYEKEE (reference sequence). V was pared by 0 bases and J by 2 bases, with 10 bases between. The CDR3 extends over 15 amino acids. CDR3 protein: CASSLVSPYTDTQYF. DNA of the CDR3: TGTGCCAGCAGCTTGGTATCCCCGTACACAGATACGCAGTATTTT.

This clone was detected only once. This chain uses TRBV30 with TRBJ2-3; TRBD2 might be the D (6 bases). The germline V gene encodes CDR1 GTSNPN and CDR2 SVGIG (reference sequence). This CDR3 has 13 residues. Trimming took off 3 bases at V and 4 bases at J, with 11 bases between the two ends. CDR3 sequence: CAWRLPGADTQYF. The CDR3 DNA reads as TGTGCCTGGAGGCTACCGGGGGCAGATACGCAGTATTTT.